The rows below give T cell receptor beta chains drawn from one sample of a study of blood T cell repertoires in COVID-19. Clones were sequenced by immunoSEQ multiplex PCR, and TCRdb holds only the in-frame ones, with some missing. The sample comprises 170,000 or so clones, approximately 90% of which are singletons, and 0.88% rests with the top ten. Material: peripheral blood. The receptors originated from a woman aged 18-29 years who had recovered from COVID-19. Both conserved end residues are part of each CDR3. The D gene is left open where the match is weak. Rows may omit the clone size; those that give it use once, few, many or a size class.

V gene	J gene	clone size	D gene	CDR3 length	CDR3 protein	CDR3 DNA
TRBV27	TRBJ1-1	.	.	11	CASRRSTEAFF	TGTGCCAGCAGGAGGTCCACTGAAGCTTTCTTT
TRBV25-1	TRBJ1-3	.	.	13	CASSETVGNTIYF	TGTGCCAGCAGTGAAACAGTTGGAAACACCATATATTTT
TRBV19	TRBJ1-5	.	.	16	CASSTPPRRSNQPQHF	TGTGCCAGTAGTACCCCCCCCCGGAGGAGCAATCAGCCCCAGCATTTT
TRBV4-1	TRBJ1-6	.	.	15	CASSRLAGFNSPLHF	TGCGCCAGCAGCCGGCTGGCAGGGTTTAATTCACCCCTCCACTTT
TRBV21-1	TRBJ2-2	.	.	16	CASSKARASATGELFF	TGTGCCAGCAGCAAAGCGAGGGCTAGCGCCACCGGGGAGCTGTTTTTT
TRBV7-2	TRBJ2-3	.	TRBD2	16	CASSLRAGGRTDTQYF	TGTGCCAGCAGCTTACGAGCGGGGGGCCGCACAGATACGCAGTATTTT
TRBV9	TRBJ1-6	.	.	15	CASSVGSSGNSPLHF	TGTGCCAGCAGCGTAGGTTCAAGCGGTAATTCACCCCTCCACTTT
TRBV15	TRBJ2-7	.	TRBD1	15	CATSTTGQGIYEQYF	TGTGCCACCAGCACAACGGGACAGGGAATCTACGAGCAGTACTTC
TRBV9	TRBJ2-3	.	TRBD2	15	CASSVAGGNGDTQYF	TGTGCCAGCAGCGTCGCGGGGGGCAATGGAGATACGCAGTATTTT
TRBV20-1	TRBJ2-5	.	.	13	CSASDSGQETQYF	TGCAGTGCTAGTGATTCAGGGCAAGAGACCCAGTACTTC
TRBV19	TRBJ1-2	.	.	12	CASSIDLYGYTF	TGTGCCAGTAGTATAGATTTATATGGCTACACCTTC
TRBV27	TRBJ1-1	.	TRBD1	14	CASATHRGAAEAFF	TGTGCCAGCGCAACCCACAGGGGCGCGGCTGAAGCTTTCTTT
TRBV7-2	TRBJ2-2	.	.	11	CASSPLGELFF	TGTGCCAGCAGCCCTCTTGGGGAGCTGTTTTTT
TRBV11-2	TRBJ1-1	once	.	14	CASGIRGRNTEAFF	TGTGCCAGCGGAATCAGGGGCAGGAACACTGAAGCTTTCTTT
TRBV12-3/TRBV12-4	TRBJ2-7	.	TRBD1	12	CASSSQGPEQYF	TGTGCCAGCAGTTCACAGGGGCCCGAGCAGTACTTC
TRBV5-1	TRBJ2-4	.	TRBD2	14	CASSFGLDRNIQYF	TGCGCCAGCAGCTTCGGACTAGATAGAAACATTCAGTACTTC
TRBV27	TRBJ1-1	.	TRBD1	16	CASRRDSQTANTEAFF	TGTGCCAGCAGGCGGGACAGTCAGACGGCGAACACTGAAGCTTTCTTT
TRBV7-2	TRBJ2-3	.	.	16	CASSLRGASGTDTQYF	TGTGCCAGCAGCTTAAGAGGTGCTAGCGGCACAGATACGCAGTATTTT
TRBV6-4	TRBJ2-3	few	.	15	CASSEAQGGTDTQYF	TGTGCCAGCAGTGAGGCACAGGGAGGCACAGATACGCAGTATTTT
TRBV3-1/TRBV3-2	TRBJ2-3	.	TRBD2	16	CASSQIGGREEDTQYF	TGTGCCAGCAGCCAGATAGGCGGGAGGGAGGAAGATACGCAGTATTTT
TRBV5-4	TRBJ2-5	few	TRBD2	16	CASGTSGSSRKETQYF	TGTGCCAGTGGGACTAGCGGGAGTTCTCGCAAAGAGACCCAGTACTTC
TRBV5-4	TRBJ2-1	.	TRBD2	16	CASRPSGGVTYNEQFF	TGTGCCAGCAGACCTAGCGGGGGGGTCACCTACAATGAGCAGTTCTTC
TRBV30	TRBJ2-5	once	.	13	CAWSETGWETQYF	TGTGCCTGGAGTGAAACAGGGTGGGAGACCCAGTACTTC
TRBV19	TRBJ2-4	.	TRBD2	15	CASSIGSGSFHIQYF	TGTGCCAGTAGTATAGGTAGCGGGAGCTTCCACATTCAGTACTTC
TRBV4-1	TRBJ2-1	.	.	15	CASSQDRLVHNEQFF	TGCGCCAGCAGCCAAGATCGACTAGTCCACAATGAGCAGTTCTTC
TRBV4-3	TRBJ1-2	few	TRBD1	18	CASSRDGGPGQGGYGYTF	TGCGCCAGCAGCCGGGATGGGGGCCCGGGACAGGGGGGCTATGGCTACACCTTC